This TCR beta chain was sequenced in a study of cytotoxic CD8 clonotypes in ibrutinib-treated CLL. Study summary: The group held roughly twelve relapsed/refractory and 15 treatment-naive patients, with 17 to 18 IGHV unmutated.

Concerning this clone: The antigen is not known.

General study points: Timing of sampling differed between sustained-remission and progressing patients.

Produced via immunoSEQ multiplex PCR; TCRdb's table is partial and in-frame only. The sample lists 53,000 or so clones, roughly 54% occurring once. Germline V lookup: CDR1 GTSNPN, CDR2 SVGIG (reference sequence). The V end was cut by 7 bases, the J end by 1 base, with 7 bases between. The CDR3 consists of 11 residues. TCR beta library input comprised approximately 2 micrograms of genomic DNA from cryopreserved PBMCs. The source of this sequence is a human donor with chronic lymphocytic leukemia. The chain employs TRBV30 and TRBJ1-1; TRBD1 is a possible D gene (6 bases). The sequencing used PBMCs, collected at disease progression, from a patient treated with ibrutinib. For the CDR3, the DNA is TGTGCCTTGACAGGGAACACTGAAGCTTTCTTT. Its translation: CALTGNTEAFF.